This record looks at one T cell receptor beta chain sequence and its context. Its specificity is not known. This entry is derived from a study of identifying expanded T cells in peripheral blood. Study-wide findings and caveats: Approximately 1.1 clones differed between technical replicates, versus approximately 16 and 19 over time. Variance in clone template counts between approximately two-week samples significantly increased with total template count across all healthy donors.

TCRdb's table, derived via immunoSEQ multiplex PCR, lists solely in-frame clones and lacks some. The table has roughly 84,000 clones, roughly 89% seen once; the top ten hold 7.3%. In germline, CDR1 is SNHLY, CDR2 FYNNEI. Trimming left V 6 bases short and J 10 bases short, with 18 bases between. The CDR3 length is 13 residues. No infections or other immune events were documented during collection. Sequencing used blood. The chain links TRBV2 to TRBJ1-2; D is undetermined. The TCR sequence derives from a person aged 18-69 years in good health. CDR3 nucleotides: TGTGCCAGCAGGGTGGAGGGAGGAGTAGCCTACACCTTC. Translated, it gives CASRVEGGVAYTF. Using reference TRBV2 and TRBJ1-2 for the parts outside the CDR3, the full variable domain is EPEVTQTPSHQVTQMGQEVILRCVPISNHLYFYWYRQILGQKVEFLVSFYNNEISEKSEIFDDQFSVERPDGSNFTLKIRSTKLEDSAMYFCASRVEGGVAYTFGSGTRLTVV.